The 5 T cell receptor beta chains below all came from one sample that was sequenced in a study of shared clonotypes between healthy human individuals. Some clones are missing from TCRdb's copy, which holds only in-frame ones; the method was immunoSEQ multiplex PCR. The sample shows around 700,000 clones, around two thirds of them seen only once. Material for sequencing was memory CD4+ T cells sorted from blood. Subset specified: CD45RA-negative fraction. Receptors were obtained from a woman in her 30s in good health.

Regarding this clone: One junction end disagrees with the germline gene, perhaps due to a read error. The V call is TRBV6-1, the J call TRBJ2-7, with D unresolved. Germline V gene lookup returns CDR1 MNHNS and CDR2 SASEGT. This CDR3 region has 11 residues. The CDR3 coding sequence is TGTGCCAGCCAGGAATCCTGCGAGCAGTACTTC. Amino acids: CASQESCEQYF.

This clone was recorded once. The gene calls are TRBV11-2 and TRBJ2-5; D unresolved. CDR1 and CDR2 from the germline V gene are SGHAT and FQNNGV. This CDR3 is built from 14 residues. Between the trimmed V and J ends, which lost 1 base and 1 base, there was a span of 7 bases. Written as DNA, the CDR3 is TGTGCCAGCAGCTTAGGCAGCCTCCAAGAGACCCAGTACTTC. Residues: CASSLGSLQETQYF.

This clone appeared a few times. The J gene is TRBJ1-1, the V gene TRBV7-9; possible D gene TRBD1, 5 bases. Trimming pared 5 bases from V and 6 bases from J, leaving 16 bases between. The germline V gene has CDR1 SEHNR and CDR2 FQNEAQ (reference sequence). The CDR3 is 14 residues long. CDR3 region: CASSPTGGGAEAFF. CDR3 DNA sequence: TGTGCCAGCAGCCCGACCGGGGGAGGGGCTGAAGCTTTCTTT.

The genes are TRBV6-1 and TRBJ1-2; TRBD1 agrees at 7 bases. The CDR3 is 13 residues long. V dropped 4 bases and J dropped 6; count of bases not matched to a gene: 5. CDR1 is MNHNS, CDR2 SASEGT, per germline. The CDR3 sequence: CASSVRQGDGYTF. The CDR3 coding sequence is TGTGCCAGCAGTGTGCGACAGGGAGATGGCTACACCTTC.

This clone occurred a few times. This sequence joins TRBV5-1 and TRBJ2-1; the D call may be TRBD1 or TRBD2 (6 bases each). Trimming stripped 4 bases from V and 6 bases from J, with 17 bases between. Germline CDR1 reads SGHRS; CDR2 reads YFSETQ. The length of the CDR3 is 15 residues. CDR3 nucleotide sequence: TGCGCCAGCAGCCCGGGGTCAGAGGGGGGCAATGAGCAGTTCTTC. Protein: CASSPGSEGGNEQFF.